This T cell receptor beta chain derives from a study of blood T cells in healthy people across ages. Turning to the study itself: The template switching approach captured approximately one barcoded beta molecule for every two T cells.

This clonotype appeared once. Its matching antigen is unknown. CDR3 size: 15 residues. CDR1 and CDR2 (germline): SGHNT, YENEEA. The authors ran a second PCR of about 6 to 11 cycles using a sample-barcoded 5' primer and a J-beta primer mix. All cDNA molecules were each tagged by a template-switch adaptor with 12 random nucleotides. A single record per CDR3 protein comes from TCRdb applying MiXCR to the 5' RACE reads. The data contain over 500,000 distinct CDR3 sequences, approximately 52% of them singletons. Study-level findings and limits: Relative to aged donors, long-lived donors carried more naive CD4+ cells and displayed higher diversity.

This receptor was identified in an elderly woman in good health. The specimen was blood. The rearrangement joins TRBV11-3 to TRBJ2-5; no clear D. The DNA end lines up better with TRBJ2-7; the J call may be wrong. The CDR3 protein is CASRADRSVADEQYF. The CDR3 nucleotides are TGTGCCAGCCGGGCAGATAGAAGCGTTGCGGACGAGCAGTACTTC.